The entry below describes one T cell receptor (beta chain). Its antigen is currently not known. Within one base of it there is no much larger clone, and no base qualities were kept. This sample was included in a study of tumor and adjacent non-tumor tissue in lung cancer (dated by TCRdb to between 2018 and 2020). Context from the whole study: The cohort included under 15 adenocarcinoma, 2 squamous cell carcinoma and 1 small cell lung cancer patients. The study compared bulk TCRbeta repertoires between lung tumor tissue and matched distant non-tumor lung tissue from about 14 lung cancer patients. Sequencing generated a total of about 130,000,000 productive TCRbeta reads, averaging about 4.2 million reads per sample. The roughly 15 enrolled patients, of whom 10 were men and 5 were women, were aged about 30 to 80 years and were diagnosed with TNM stage I to III disease. Some 30 paired specimens, one tumor and one normal lung sample per patient, were profiled by TCRbeta CDR3 sequencing. Beyond this particular receptor, the publication reports: Neither the sequencing platform nor unique molecular identifiers are mentioned in the methods. Tumor tissue showed significantly greater TCR diversity (inverse Simpson) than normal lung tissue (roughly 430 vs 170, P = 0.0075, Mann-Whitney U test). The top 100 clones accounted for a significantly larger cumulative portion of the repertoire in normal lung than in tumor tissue. Because peripheral blood was not sequenced, the blood TCRbeta repertoires of the lung cancer patients in the study went unexamined. With only about 16 patients in the cohort, the authors noted that larger samples and more detailed clinical data are needed. TCR diversity was significantly higher in younger patients, and greater tumor TCR diversity was associated with shorter overall survival and shorter disease-free survival.

Bulk unsorted tissue served as the source for RNA extraction, and RNA quality was assessed using a NanoDrop ND-1000 and an Agilent 2100. For the normal lung samples, distant non-tumor tissue was collected more than 3 cm away from the tumor edge. Newly diagnosed lung cancer patients without prior chemotherapy who had been admitted for thoracic surgery in China between August and November 2014 were enrolled as donors. Patients with previous radiotherapy or chemotherapy, or with another concurrent cancer, were excluded from the study. Surgical tissue pieces of about 1-2.2 cm3 were preserved in RNAlater solution and were kept at -80 degrees C until use. Library preparation used multiplex PCR. Sequencing was carried out with an Illumina HiSeq 2500. TCRbeta libraries were constructed through three rounds of nested PCR with primers (Table S4) according to protocols adapted from ARM-PCR. Before sequencing, PCR products of 200-500 bp were excised from the gel and purified with the QIAquick gel extraction kit. On the authors' methods: Reads were cleaned with Trimmomatic, merged with FLASH into complete CDR3 sequences, and assigned to V(D)J germline segments with MiTCR. Clonal diversity was computed as the inverse Simpson's index with VDJtools. A read counted as productive if the sequence was in-frame and lacked a premature stop codon. TCRdb took the public reads, trimmed them with fastp at Q25, ran MiXCR for clone calling and kept in-frame beta chains. Every CDR3 protein is listed once, alongside the most common genes and DNA of its rows. The V and J calls come from TCRdb's annotation, not from the publication. The sample yields fewer than 45,000 distinct CDR3 sequences; 60% to 65% were counted once. Together, the top ten hold 15% to 20% of the sample.

The sample comprised distant non-tumor lung tissue. This receptor was identified in a woman aged 35 to 49 with non-small cell lung cancer.

The CDR3 sequence is CASSSDYREQYF. The nucleotide sequence is TGTGCCAGCAGCTCTGACTACCGCGAGCAGTACTTC. The chain is assembled from TRBV11-2 and TRBJ2-7; 5 matching bases give a weak D call of TRBD2. CDR1 and CDR2 are drawn from the germline V gene: SGHAT, FQNNGV. The junction carries 10 bases between V and J, which are trimmed by 4 bases and 6 bases respectively. The CDR3 goes from the cysteine to the phenylalanine over 12 residues. The sequence is cut down to CDR3 DNA, 36 bases in frame from base 1.